The 25 T cell receptor beta chains presented below share a single source sample, sequenced in a study of CD8+ T cells in alopecia areata (dated by TCRdb to about 2018). Libraries were built with the immunoSEQ multiplex PCR assay. For TCR sequencing, RNA was extracted from every sample and reverse transcribed into cDNA to serve as template. Entries here come from immuneACCESS through TCRdb and include only in-frame sequences with V and J called. Some clones fail to appear in such tables; in the studies checked, an unresolved V gene covers under half of the shortfall, and the cause of the remainder is unknown. This sample is represented by under 350,000 clones; roughly 60% of them were singletons. Under 2% of the sample is in the top ten clones. The meaning of the sample's time point label: 24 weeks on oral tofacitinib. The sample's treatment or condition label is to be understood as: oral pan-JAK inhibitor, 5-10 mg twice daily.

Sample: CD4+ T cells sorted from blood, taken at week 24, from a patient treated with tofacitinib. These receptors came from a human donor with alopecia areata.

A note on this clone: The sample contains more than one DNA sequence encoding this CDR3. The genes are TRBV7-9 and TRBJ1-1; D might be TRBD1 (5 bases). Germline CDR1 is SEHNR and CDR2 is FQNEAQ (reference sequence). The CDR3 extends over 14 amino acids. V was shortened by 1 base and J by 5 bases, with 11 bases between the two germline ends. The CDR3 here is CASSLGEGTTEAFF. The CDR3 bases are TGTGCCAGCAGCTTAGGTGAGGGGACGACTGAAGCTTTCTTT.

The gene calls are TRBV29-1 and TRBJ2-1, with TRBD2 matching over 11 bases. There are 16 residues in the CDR3. The germline CDR1 and CDR2 sequences are SQVTM and ANQGSEA. The junction had 9 bases not matched to a gene; V was cut back by 1 base and J by 7 bases. The CDR3 protein is CSVEGTSGRSGNEQFF. DNA of the CDR3: TGCAGCGTTGAAGGGACTAGCGGGCGGTCGGGGAATGAGCAGTTCTTC.

This clone has more than one count but fewer than ten. This rearrangement joins TRBV28 to TRBJ2-4; a possible D gene is TRBD2 (6 bases). Trimming cost V 7 bases and J 9 bases, with 16 bases left between them. The CDR3 is made up of 13 amino acids. The germline V gene encodes CDR1 MDHEN and CDR2 SYDVKM. The CDR3 loop is CASTPRVGGIQYF. In nucleotides, the CDR3 is TGTGCCAGCACCCCCCGGGTCGGGGGCATTCAGTACTTC. Combining the CDR3 with reference TRBV28 and TRBJ2-4 gives the whole variable domain DVKVTQSSRYLVKRTGEKVFLECVQDMDHENMFWYRQDPGLGLRLIYFSYDVKMKEKGDIPEGYSVSREKKERFSLILESASTNQTSMYLCASTPRVGGIQYFGAGTRLSVL.

The CDR3 loop reads CSVDLAGSGYTF. The CDR3 bases are TGCAGCGTTGACCTGGCAGGGTCGGGCTACACCTTC. The chain joins TRBV29-1 to TRBJ1-2; TRBD1 is a possible D gene (5 bases). Germline CDR1 SQVTM, CDR2 ANQGSEA. The length of the CDR3 is 12 residues. The V end was cut by 3 bases, the J end by 8 bases, with 13 bases between.

This chain connects TRBV10-3 to TRBJ1-1; D is unresolved. From germline, CDR1 is ENHRY and CDR2 SYGVKD. The CDR3 loop spans 12 amino acids. V was shortened by 4 bases and J by 7 bases, with 10 bases between the two germline ends. The DNA of the CDR3 is TGTGCCATCAGTGCCGTATCTGGTGAAGCTTTCTTT. It specifies CAISAVSGEAFF.

The chain recombines TRBV6-6 with TRBJ1-1, with D possibly being TRBD1 (5 bases). Looked up from germline, CDR1 is MNHNY and CDR2 is SVGAGI (reference sequence). Trimming removed 7 bases from V and 0 bases from J, with 15 bases in between. The CDR3 is made up of 15 amino acids. The DNA for the CDR3 is TGTGCCAGCATTGGGGACCGCTGGATGAACACTGAAGCTTTCTTT. This gives the protein CASIGDRWMNTEAFF.

The V call is TRBV5-6, the J call TRBJ2-1; D might be TRBD1 (5 bases). Germline CDR1 reads SGHDT; CDR2 reads YYEEEE. This CDR3 has 17 residues. V was cut by 2 bases and J by 1 base, with 16 bases left in between. As DNA, the CDR3 is TGTGCCAGCAGCTTAGTGACAGCTTTAGGGTCCTACAATGAGCAGTTCTTC. It specifies CASSLVTALGSYNEQFF.

The chain uses TRBV30 and TRBJ2-5, with 9 positions matching TRBD1. The CDR3 is 13 amino acids. Germline trimming cut 3 bases from V and 5 bases from J; bases unmatched to any gene: 4. Germline CDR1 is GTSNPN and CDR2 is SVGIG (reference sequence). The CDR3 loop is CAWSWTGVETQYF. The CDR3 coding sequence is TGTGCCTGGAGCTGGACAGGGGTGGAGACCCAGTACTTC.

This clone was seen a handful of times. This sequence joins TRBV5-1 and TRBJ2-1; D may be TRBD1 (5 bases). Germline CDR1 SGHRS, CDR2 YFSETQ. Trimming removed 6 bases from V and 13 bases from J, with 14 bases in between. The CDR3 has 11 amino acids. DNA of the CDR3: TGCGCCAGCACCTTCGACAGCGCCCAGTTCTTC. Translated: CASTFDSAQFF. Using reference TRBV5-1 and TRBJ2-1 for the parts outside the CDR3, the full variable domain is KAGVTQTPRYLIKTRGQQVTLSCSPISGHRSVSWYQQTPGQGLQFLFEYFSETQRNKGNFPGRFSGRQFSNSRSEMNVSTLELGDSALYLCASTFDSAQFFGPGTRLTVL.

The chain is built from TRBV9 and TRBJ2-5; no reliable D call. CDR3 length: 16 residues. Trimming took off 0 bases at V and 5 bases at J, with 17 bases between the two ends. Per the germline V gene, CDR1 is SGDLS and CDR2 is YYNGEE. DNA for the CDR3: TGTGCCAGCAGCGTAGAGGTAGCTCCTCGTGGGGAGACCCAGTACTTC. Amino acid sequence: CASSVEVAPRGETQYF.

The chain is built from TRBV5-1 and TRBJ1-4, with 7 bases identical to TRBD1. CDR3 length: 15 residues. Trimming cost V 6 bases and J 7 bases; bases outside gene matches: 12. From germline, CDR1 is SGHRS and CDR2 YFSETQ. The CDR3 sequence is CASIEDRARGEKLFF. The CDR3 nucleotides read TGCGCCAGCATTGAAGACAGGGCCAGGGGTGAAAAACTGTTTTTT.

The chain employs TRBV4-3 and TRBJ2-2; 14 nucleotides agree with TRBD2. V dropped 0 bases and J dropped 2; count of bases not matched to a gene: 5. CDR1 and CDR2 from the germline V gene are LGHNA and YSLEER. This CDR3 is built from 19 residues. CDR3 bases: TGCGCCAGCAGCCAAGATAGGACTAGCGGGGGGACCAACACCGGGGAGCTGTTTTTT. It encodes CASSQDRTSGGTNTGELFF.

The genes are TRBV5-4 and TRBJ2-1, with 7 bases aligning to TRBD1. V gave up 2 bases and J gave up 0 bases; unmatched junction bases: 5. Germline V gene sequence: CDR1 SGHNT, CDR2 YYREEE (reference sequence). The CDR3 covers 16 residues. In DNA, the CDR3 is TGTGCCAGCAGCTTACAGGGGTGGAGCTCCTACAATGAGCAGTTCTTC. It is translated as CASSLQGWSSYNEQFF.

Regarding this clone: The junction does not match germline at one end; this may be a read error. The chain is built from TRBV7-7 and TRBJ2-2; 7 bases fit TRBD1. CDR3 length: 16 residues. The germline V gene has CDR1 SSHAT and CDR2 FNYEAQ (reference sequence). CDR3 residues: CASSLFSGGMRWELFF. In DNA, the CDR3 is TGTGCTAGCAGCTTATTCTCAGGGGGAATGCGATGGGAGCTGTTTTTT.

This clone was seen a handful of times. This rearrangement joins TRBV15 to TRBJ2-5; 10 bases map to TRBD2. The CDR3 extends over 16 amino acids. Per the germline V gene, CDR1 is LNHNV and CDR2 is YYDKDF (reference sequence). V lost 1 base and J lost 3; bases outside the gene matches: 5. CDR3 nucleotides: TGTGCCACCAGCAGAGCTATCCTAGCGGGGGAAGAGACCCAGTACTTC. This translates into CATSRAILAGEETQYF.

This clone turned up a few times. V is TRBV5-1 and J is TRBJ2-5, with D unclear. The CDR3 has 16 amino acids. Germline lookup yields CDR1 SGHRS and CDR2 YFSETQ. V was clipped by 0 bases and J by 1 base, with 13 bases between them. The CDR3 here is CASSLGPSRGQETQYF. CDR3 nucleotides: TGCGCCAGCAGCTTGGGGCCAAGTCGAGGCCAAGAGACCCAGTACTTC.

This sequence joins TRBV7-9 and TRBJ1-1, with TRBD1 matching 7 bases. Germline values: CDR1 SEHNR, CDR2 FQNEAQ (reference sequence). V shed 9 bases and J 5 bases; nucleotides not matched to a gene: 9. The CDR3 is made up of 13 amino acids. CDR3 sequence: CASSENRGTEAFF. The CDR3, as DNA: TGTGCCAGTAGCGAAAACAGGGGTACTGAAGCTTTCTTT.

The gene calls are TRBV30 and TRBJ2-7; possible D gene TRBD1, 5 bases. The CDR3 consists of 12 residues. Germline CDR1 and CDR2: GTSNPN and SVGIG (reference sequence). Deletions cut 4 bases from V and 3 bases from J, with 10 bases between. The CDR3 nucleotides are TGTGCCTGGACTCAGGGAAACTACGAGCAGTACTTC. Protein sequence: CAWTQGNYEQYF.

In nucleotides, the CDR3 is TGCAAAACGGGGAACTATGGCTACACCTTC. This gives the protein CKTGNYGYTF. The chain couples TRBV20-1 to TRBJ1-2, with D hard to call. The CDR3 totals 10 residues. Germline CDR1 DFQATT, CDR2 SNEGSKA (reference sequence).

The V gene is TRBV15, the J gene TRBJ1-1, with D perhaps TRBD1 (5 bases). The germline V gene has CDR1 LNHNV and CDR2 YYDKDF (reference sequence). The CDR3 loop spans 15 amino acids. Trimming took 1 base from V and 6 from J, leaving 15 bases between them. CDR3 in DNA: TGTGCCACCAGCAGAGGTCCCGGCAGGGTGCCTGAAGCTTTCTTT. Translation gives CATSRGPGRVPEAFF.

Points on this clone: Other DNA sequences in the same sample also yield this CDR3. The genes are TRBV29-1 and TRBJ2-3; 13 bases are shared with TRBD2. With V trimmed by 7 bases and J by 4 bases, 2 bases remained unmatched. CDR3 size: 13 residues. Germline V gives CDR1 SQVTM, CDR2 ANQGSEA. The CDR3 nucleotides are TGCAGCGCCGGGACTAGCGGGGCAGATACGCAGTATTTT. This codes for CSAGTSGADTQYF.

This sequence joins TRBV2 and TRBJ1-2; the match to TRBD1 covers 9 bases. The CDR3 has 15 residues. In germline, CDR1 is SNHLY, CDR2 FYNNEI. Trimming cost V 6 bases and J 4 bases; bases outside gene matches: 9. The CDR3 sequence: CASSPGQGGLYGYTF. The CDR3 DNA reads TGTGCCAGCAGCCCGGGACAGGGAGGGCTCTATGGCTACACCTTC.

The chain links TRBV6-1 to TRBJ2-2, with 7 bases aligning to TRBD2. Germline assignment: CDR1 MNHNS and CDR2 SASEGT. Unmatched junction bases numbered 6, after V lost 8 bases and J lost 3 bases. CDR3 size: 14 residues. CDR3 nucleotide sequence: TGTGCCAGCTTGCGGGGGTTGGACACCGGGGAGCTGTTTTTT. Translating it yields CASLRGLDTGELFF.

This clone came up a few times. The V gene is TRBV27, the J gene TRBJ1-6; 7 bases map to TRBD1. Trimming took 3 bases from V and 7 from J; bases not matched to a gene: 15. CDR1 is MNHEY and CDR2 is SMNVEV in the germline V gene (reference sequence). CDR3 length: 18 residues. The CDR3, as DNA: TGTGCCAGCAGTTTCGCCTTGCAGGGGGTTCGGATGAATTCACCCCTCCACTTT. Its protein is CASSFALQGVRMNSPLHF.

This clone has only a few counts. This chain uses TRBV5-1 with TRBJ1-2; no reliable D call. V was cut by 2 bases and J by 3 bases, with 14 bases left in between. This CDR3 comprises 15 residues. The germline CDR1 and CDR2 sequences are SGHRS and YFSETQ. The CDR3 loop is CASSLPQEPDYGYTF. The CDR3 DNA reads TGCGCCAGCAGCTTACCGCAGGAGCCCGACTATGGCTACACCTTC.